This note documents a single T cell receptor (beta chain) sequence. The entry originates in a study of cytomegalovirus exposure and HLA in healthy donors. PCR employed 60 Vbeta and 13 Jbeta primers. Here immunoSEQ multiplex PCR was the method, and the copy in TCRdb shows in-frame clones only, minus some. The data show 150,000 to 200,000 clones, over 60% seen once. What was sequenced was PBMCs. The sequence derives from a girl between 5 and 17 years old in good health and CMV-seronegative.

CDR3 bases: TGTGCCAGCAGCGTAGCTAGGACTAGCGGGGGAAATGAGCAGTTCTTC. Protein: CASSVARTSGGNEQFF. The chain has TRBV9 and TRBJ2-1; 13 bases match TRBD2. After removal of 0 bases from V and 7 bases from J, the junction contained 4 bases not matched to a gene. Germline CDR1 and CDR2: SGDLS and YYNGEE. The CDR3 covers 16 residues.